This TCR beta chain was sequenced in a study of T cells in Graves' hyperthyroidism and ophthalmopathy. Findings and caveats of the study: The blood repertoire included most of the expanded thyroid clonotypes above 0.001.

Hyperthyroidism of Graves' type that showed no ophthalmopathy progression within 18 months was stable. Uncontrolled infections, other autoimmune diseases, pregnancy or lactation led to exclusion of patients. Each diagnosis was grounded in clinical symptoms, serum thyroxine and TRAb, thyroid ultrasound, and orbital computed tomography. TCR beta CDR3 sequences were amplified from RNA transcripts. The HTBI primer set drove a first-round RT-PCR of the TCR CDR3. TCRdb called the multiplex PCR reads again in MiXCR, with one record for every CDR3 protein. This sample has a few hundred thousand distinct CDR3 sequences, with around 25% found just once. This clonotype has only one observation. No antigen is known for it. Sequences were obtained from blood. The source of this sequence is a man aged 45-65 years with Graves' hyperthyroidism.

The CDR3 protein is CATLAGGTDTQYF. CDR3 nucleotide sequence: TGTGCCACCTTAGCGGGAGGGACAGATACGCAGTATTTT. The J gene is TRBJ2-3, the V gene TRBV19, with 11 bases lining up with TRBD2. Germline assignment: CDR1 LNHDA and CDR2 SQIVND (reference sequence). The CDR3 loop spans 13 amino acids. With 10 bases clipped from V and 3 bases from J, the junction kept 3 bases outside the gene matches.